This T cell receptor (beta chain) was captured in a study of response to subunit inactivated influenza vaccine. Each CDR3 protein is one row after TCRdb ran MiXCR on the RT-PCR reads. Of approximately 500,000 distinct CDR3 sequences listed, 13% to 15% are singletons. General study findings and limits: Authors suggested few new T cells are recruited by each seasonal influenza vaccination.

The sample holds many counts of this clonotype. Its antigen is unknown. This specimen consisted of PBMCs from blood, obtained approximately 12 days after vaccination. The TCR was taken from a middle-aged man who received an inactivated influenza vaccine.

The CDR3 loop reads CASSARGGNQPQHF. Written as DNA, the CDR3 is TGTGCCAGCAGCGCCAGGGGCGGCAATCAGCCCCAGCATTTT. This chain links TRBV9 with TRBJ1-5; D possibly corresponds to TRBD1 (6 bases). CDR1 is SGDLS, CDR2 YYNGEE, per germline. The V end lost 3 bases, the J end lost 2 bases, and 9 bases lay between the germline ends. This CDR3 contains 14 residues.